This T cell receptor beta chain came from a study of blood T cells in healthy people across ages (dated by TCRdb to between 2014 and 2017). About the full investigation: Template switching captured roughly one uniquely barcoded TCR beta cDNA molecule per two T cells in model experiments. Using deep sequencing normalized with unique cDNA molecular identifiers, the study measured how TCR beta repertoire diversity changes with age. The donors were split into four age groups: young (average 16 years), middle-aged (more than 35), aged (roughly 68) and long-lived (roughly 88). To avoid experimental bias, donors of different ages were distributed randomly across sequencing lanes. The study analyzed two additional independent replicas of 1 million unique cDNA reads from the same blood draw for two donors, one aged 18 to 30 and one aged 80 or older. Overall study outcomes, separate from this receptor: Because profiling used bulk unsorted PBMCs, naive and antigen-experienced compartments could not be compared conclusively. Observed TCR beta diversity correlated strongly with the percentage of naive T cells measured by flow cytometry. Estimates of total diversity based on one million sequenced T cells were regarded as lower bounds and as underestimates. Observed TCR beta diversity per million T cells fell roughly linearly with age, and a significant reduction was already apparent by age around 40. Compared with the aged group, the long-lived group had more naive CD4+ T cells, fewer expanded clones and increased TCR diversity, a pattern suggesting age selection. Because the CMV infection status of the donors was unknown, age-related changes in expanded clonotypes may potentially have been confounded.

The donors were roughly 40 Caucasian individuals from Russia, aged about 6 to 95 years, who were systemically healthy. Each donor gave about 9.2 milliliters of peripheral blood, drawn into EDTA-treated Vacutainer tubes. PBMCs were isolated by Ficoll-Paque density-gradient centrifugation, with at least 7 million obtained per sample. Trizol reagent was used to extract total RNA from PBMCs, with at least 5 micrograms per sample. For every donor, flow cytometry on a PBMC aliquot measured the percentage of naive CD45RAhigh/CD27high T cells. Notes on this clonotype: The clone's antigen remains unknown. A junction end diverges from the germline sequence, so it may reflect a read error.

Per the germline V gene, LGHNA is the CDR1 and YNFKEQ is the CDR2. The CDR3 numbers 15 residues from cysteine through phenylalanine. Of all the DNA, just the CDR3 is kept, 45 bases in frame from base 1. The library was prepared using 5' RACE. Sequencing relied on an Illumina HiSeq 2500. A second PCR of about 6 to 11 cycles was run with a J-beta primer mix and a sample-barcoded 5' primer. A template-switch 5' adaptor carrying 12 random nucleotides introduced a unique molecular identifier onto each TCR beta cDNA molecule. At least 3 million CDR3-containing paired-end reads were obtained from each sample. First-strand cDNA synthesis was performed from all RNA using the Mint cDNA synthesis kit, with priming by a TRBC-specific oligonucleotide. Following uracil-DNA glycosylase treatment, all cDNA underwent a first 18-cycle PCR with the universal primers M1SS and BC2_uni_R. Under the source paper's analysis protocol: Each sample was normalized by randomly selecting 1 million high-quality reads, each carrying a distinct molecular identifier. Instead of being binned into consensus sequences, reads with shared molecular identifiers were discarded. CDR3 identification, clonotype clustering and error correction used MiTCR with a Q25 quality threshold and the strictest error-elimination algorithm. Lower-bound total TCR beta diversity was estimated with a nonparametric unseen species model using Euler transformation. The public reads were reprocessed in TCRdb via fastp at Q25 and MiXCR, keeping in-frame beta chains. Identical CDR3 protein sequences are pooled into one entry, listed with their most common genes and DNA. Clone size and V and J calls follow TCRdb, not the original study. This sample lists hundreds of thousands of distinct CDR3 sequences; 45% to 50% were detected once. Of the sample, under 35% falls within the top ten clones.

Sequenced: blood. This sequence was found in a woman in her fifties or sixties in good health. The chain couples TRBV4-2 to TRBJ1-2, with an unclear D gene assignment. The CDR3 protein sequence reads: CTSSQYLTDRYGYTF. Here is the DNA: TGTACCAGCAGCCAATACCTAACAGACCGCTATGGCTACACCTTC.